These T cell receptor beta chains were read from a single sample in a study of tumor and adjacent non-tumor tissue in lung cancer. TCRdb reprocessed the multiplex PCR reads via MiXCR and lists one record per CDR3 protein. The sample contains about 93,000 distinct CDR3 sequences, approximately 70% of which appear only once. Source material: lung tumor tissue. Receptor source: a man in his fifties or sixties with non-small cell lung cancer. Both conserved end residues are part of each CDR3. Each record gives: D gene, V gene, clone size, J gene, CDR3 DNA, CDR3 protein. D genes are given only for firm matches. Clone size is shown for a subset of rows, as once, few, many or a class of expanded clone.

d_gene: NA
v_gene: TRBV11-2
abundance: NA
j_gene: TRBJ2-5
CDR3nt: TGTGCCAGCAGCTTACTGGGGTCGGTCCAAGAGACCCAGTACTTC
CDR3aa: CASSLLGSVQETQYF

d_gene: NA
v_gene: TRBV13
abundance: NA
j_gene: TRBJ1-4
CDR3nt: TGTGCCAGCAGCTTAGACCATACGGATGGAAAACTGTTTTTT
CDR3aa: CASSLDHTDGKLFF

d_gene: NA
v_gene: TRBV29-1
abundance: NA
j_gene: TRBJ2-7
CDR3nt: TGCAGCGTTGGTGGGAGACTCTCCTACGAGCAGTACTTC
CDR3aa: CSVGGRLSYEQYF

d_gene: NA
v_gene: TRBV6-2/TRBV6-3
abundance: NA
j_gene: TRBJ2-1
CDR3nt: TGTGCCAGCAGTGGGTCGGGTAGCTACAATGAGCGGTTCTTC
CDR3aa: CASSGSGSYNERFF

d_gene: TRBD2
v_gene: TRBV7-9
abundance: many
j_gene: TRBJ2-5
CDR3nt: TGTGCCAGCAGCTTATCCGGGGGGACGGAGACCCAGTACTTC
CDR3aa: CASSLSGGTETQYF

d_gene: TRBD1
v_gene: TRBV12-5
abundance: once
j_gene: TRBJ2-2
CDR3nt: TGTGCTAGCGGGACAGCGGCCGGATCCGGGGAGCTGTTCTTT
CDR3aa: CASGTAAGSGELFF

d_gene: NA
v_gene: TRBV20-1
abundance: many
j_gene: TRBJ2-3
CDR3nt: TGCAGTGCTAGTCTCACAGATACGCAGTATTTT
CDR3aa: CSASLTDTQYF

d_gene: NA
v_gene: TRBV6-1
abundance: NA
j_gene: TRBJ1-4
CDR3nt: TGTGCCAGCAGCTCCGCAGGCAGCAAATATGAAAAACTGTTTTTT
CDR3aa: CASSSAGSKYEKLFF

d_gene: NA
v_gene: TRBV27
abundance: NA
j_gene: TRBJ2-3
CDR3nt: TGTGCCAGCAGTTTATCGCTAGCCGCAGATACGCACTATTTT
CDR3aa: CASSLSLAADTHYF

d_gene: NA
v_gene: TRBV6-1
abundance: NA
j_gene: TRBJ1-5
CDR3nt: TGTGCCAGCAGCAACACGTTCGATCAATCCCAGCATTTT
CDR3aa: CASSNTFDQSQHF

d_gene: NA
v_gene: TRBV4-1
abundance: NA
j_gene: TRBJ2-1
CDR3nt: TGCGCCAGCAGCCAAGAGACGGGGGCGGGTAATGAGCAGTCCTTC
CDR3aa: CASSQETGAGNEQSF

d_gene: TRBD2
v_gene: TRBV7-3
abundance: once
j_gene: TRBJ2-5
CDR3nt: TGTGCCAGCAGCTTTACGGGGGGGACCCAGTACTTC
CDR3aa: CASSFTGGTQYF

d_gene: NA
v_gene: TRBV6-6
abundance: NA
j_gene: TRBJ2-2
CDR3nt: TGTGCCAGCATCGAGCTGAGGCCCGGAGGTGATGGGGAGCTGTTTTTT
CDR3aa: CASIELRPGGDGELFF

d_gene: NA
v_gene: TRBV11-2
abundance: NA
j_gene: TRBJ1-2
CDR3nt: TGTACTAGCAGCTTTAGGGATTCGGGCTATGGCTACACCTTC
CDR3aa: CTSSFRDSGYGYTF

d_gene: NA
v_gene: TRBV12-3/TRBV12-4
abundance: many
j_gene: TRBJ1-1
CDR3nt: TGTGCCAGCAGGCGGACGGGAAACACTGAAGCTTTCTTT
CDR3aa: CASRRTGNTEAFF

d_gene: NA
v_gene: TRBV11-2
abundance: NA
j_gene: TRBJ1-1
CDR3nt: TGTGCCAGCAGCACCTCTTCCACCCTACATGGGAACACTGAAGCTTTCTTT
CDR3aa: CASSTSSTLHGNTEAFF

d_gene: TRBD2
v_gene: TRBV11-3
abundance: large
j_gene: TRBJ2-5
CDR3nt: TGTGCCAGCAGCTTAGATGCGGGAGACGAAGAGACCCAGTACTTC
CDR3aa: CASSLDAGDEETQYF

d_gene: TRBD2
v_gene: TRBV15
abundance: NA
j_gene: TRBJ2-3
CDR3nt: TGTGCCACCAGGAGCGGGGGGACTCCAGATACGCAGTATTTT
CDR3aa: CATRSGGTPDTQYF

d_gene: NA
v_gene: TRBV11-2
abundance: NA
j_gene: TRBJ2-1
CDR3nt: TGTATCAGCAGCCCCCCCCGGAGGAGCTCCTACAATGAGCAATTCTTC
CDR3aa: CISSPPRRSSYNEQFF

d_gene: TRBD2
v_gene: TRBV29-1
abundance: NA
j_gene: TRBJ2-7
CDR3nt: TGCAGCCCCAGCGGGGCCTATGAGCAGTACTTC
CDR3aa: CSPSGAYEQYF

d_gene: TRBD2
v_gene: TRBV20-1
abundance: few
j_gene: TRBJ2-5
CDR3nt: TGCAGTGCTAGACCCGGACTAGCTGAGATCCAGTACTTC
CDR3aa: CSARPGLAEIQYF

d_gene: NA
v_gene: TRBV4-1
abundance: NA
j_gene: TRBJ2-1
CDR3nt: TGCGCCATGAGCCAGGATGACGGCTCCTACAATGAGCAGTTCTTC
CDR3aa: CAMSQDDGSYNEQFF

d_gene: NA
v_gene: TRBV11-2
abundance: NA
j_gene: TRBJ2-1
CDR3nt: TGTGCCAGCAGCCCCCCCCCCCGGAGGAGCTCCTACAATGAGCAGTTCTTC
CDR3aa: CASSPPPRRSSYNEQFF

d_gene: NA
v_gene: TRBV11-3
abundance: NA
j_gene: TRBJ1-3
CDR3nt: TGTGCCAGCAGCATTGGACAGAATGAAAACACCATATATTTT
CDR3aa: CASSIGQNENTIYF

d_gene: NA
v_gene: TRBV5-6
abundance: NA
j_gene: TRBJ1-2
CDR3nt: TGTACCAGCAGCTACCGGATAGGTGGTTACACCTTC
CDR3aa: CTSSYRIGGYTF

d_gene: NA
v_gene: TRBV6-5
abundance: once
j_gene: TRBJ1-3
CDR3nt: TGTGCTAGCAAAGCGAGGCCCGGACGGAGCTCTGGAAACGCCATATATTTT
CDR3aa: CASKARPGRSSGNAIYF

d_gene: NA
v_gene: TRBV10-3
abundance: NA
j_gene: TRBJ2-7
CDR3nt: TGTGCCATCAGTGAGTCAACTTCTCACAAGCAGTACTTC
CDR3aa: CAISESTSHKQYF

d_gene: NA
v_gene: TRBV20-1
abundance: many
j_gene: TRBJ2-5
CDR3nt: TGCAGTGCTAGGGGGGGTGGGACCCAGTACTTC
CDR3aa: CSARGGGTQYF

d_gene: NA
v_gene: TRBV29-1
abundance: few
j_gene: TRBJ2-3
CDR3nt: TGCAGCGTTGACAACCAGAGCACAGATACGCAGTATTTT
CDR3aa: CSVDNQSTDTQYF

d_gene: NA
v_gene: TRBV28
abundance: NA
j_gene: TRBJ2-5
CDR3nt: TGTGCCAGCAGTTTATCAGAGACCCAGTACTTC
CDR3aa: CASSLSETQYF

d_gene: NA
v_gene: TRBV5-4
abundance: many
j_gene: TRBJ2-6
CDR3nt: TGTGCCAGCAGCCCCCGGGGTGGGGCCAACGTCCTGACTTTC
CDR3aa: CASSPRGGANVLTF

d_gene: NA
v_gene: TRBV5-6
abundance: NA
j_gene: TRBJ1-1
CDR3nt: TGTGCCTGCTCCTGGGGTGTGAACACTGAAGCTTTCTTT
CDR3aa: CACSWGVNTEAFF

d_gene: TRBD2
v_gene: TRBV6-4
abundance: NA
j_gene: TRBJ2-3
CDR3nt: TGTGCCAACACCACGGGACTAGCGGGATGTCGGGATACGCAGTATTTT
CDR3aa: CANTTGLAGCRDTQYF

d_gene: TRBD1
v_gene: TRBV20-1
abundance: NA
j_gene: TRBJ1-2
CDR3nt: TGCAGTGCTAGAGTAGTGCAAAACAGGGGAGCGATATATTATGGCTACACCTTT
CDR3aa: CSARVVQNRGAIYYGYTF

d_gene: TRBD1
v_gene: TRBV5-6
abundance: NA
j_gene: TRBJ2-7
CDR3nt: TGTGCCAGCAGTTTTACAGGGGGATTCTACGAGCAGTACTTC
CDR3aa: CASSFTGGFYEQYF

d_gene: TRBD1
v_gene: TRBV11-1
abundance: NA
j_gene: TRBJ2-7
CDR3nt: TGCGCCAGCAGTATAATGGACAGGGGGCCCTACGAGCAGTACTTC
CDR3aa: CASSIMDRGPYEQYF

d_gene: NA
v_gene: TRBV4-1
abundance: once
j_gene: TRBJ2-7
CDR3nt: TGCGCCAGCAGCCAACGGGGCTACGAGCAGTACTTC
CDR3aa: CASSQRGYEQYF

d_gene: NA
v_gene: TRBV4-2
abundance: few
j_gene: TRBJ2-3
CDR3nt: TGTGTCAGCAGCCTGGGTGATACACAGTATTTT
CDR3aa: CVSSLGDTQYF

d_gene: NA
v_gene: TRBV4-1
abundance: NA
j_gene: TRBJ1-2
CDR3nt: TGCGCCAGCAGCCAAGTTAACTGGAACTATGGCTACATCTTC
CDR3aa: CASSQVNWNYGYIF

d_gene: NA
v_gene: TRBV15
abundance: NA
j_gene: TRBJ2-1
CDR3nt: TGTGCCACCAGCAGAGCTCCGGTCGATGTGTGGTTCAGCTCCTACAATGAGCAGTTCTTC
CDR3aa: CATSRAPVDVWFSSYNEQFF